The source of this T cell receptor beta chain is a study of regulatory T cells in long-lasting Graves disease. The study's findings and limits: With 2,500 to 3,000 shared public clonotypes, persistent patients exceeded new patients, who shared more than 900.

Arm-PCR of CDR3 regions and iRepertoire HTBI primers were used to build TCR beta libraries. One entry per CDR3 protein results from TCRdb running MiXCR on the multiplex PCR reads. This sample yields some 500,000 distinct CDR3 sequences, of which about 14% are seen a single time; more than 8.5% belongs to the top ten. Time point given: newly diagnosed GD, antithyroid drugs for less than 3 months. Isolated PBMC RNA provided the starting material for the TCR library. CDR1 and CDR2 (germline): SQVTM, ANQGSEA. Trimming cost V 2 bases and J 5 bases, with 16 bases left between them. This CDR3 spans 15 amino acids. This clonotype was recorded at least ten times. Its antigen remains unknown. This sample also belongs to another study, concerning T cells in Graves' hyperthyroidism and ophthalmopathy.

This clonotype was obtained from a man aged 30 to 39 with Graves disease. This chain connects TRBV29-1 to TRBJ2-1, with D possibly TRBD2 on 6 matching bases. The material sequenced was peripheral blood mononuclear cells (PBMCs), taken at new diagnosis, from a patient treated with antithyroid drugs. Here the CDR3 DNA reads TGCAGCGTTGAAAATCCTGGACTATCCGACAATGAGCAGTTCTTC. Its protein is CSVENPGLSDNEQFF.